A selection of T cell receptor beta chains follows, all from one sample in a study of neoadjuvant nivolumab and ipilimumab in lung cancer. Data came from immunoSEQ multiplex PCR; TCRdb stores just in-frame clones and leaves some out. Here the sample spans about 7,300 clones, approximately 85% being singletons. The input for sequencing was tumor tissue, taken after neoadjuvant nivolumab, alone or with ipilimumab, at or shortly before surgery. The receptors originated from an adult with non-small cell lung cancer. The CDR3 runs from the conserved cysteine through the conserved F or W. Each record gives: J gene, V gene, clone size, D gene, CDR3 protein, CDR3 DNA. The D gene is left open where the match is weak. Size tells how often a clone was seen (once, few, many) or the class of an expanded clone, and some rows leave it out.

TRBJ2-5 TRBV6-6 NA TRBD1 CASSYQGARETQYF TGTGCCAGCAGTTACCAGGGGGCTCGAGAGACCCAGTACTTC
TRBJ2-7 TRBV30 NA TRBD2 CAWSVLGTSGGLYYEQYF TGTGCCTGGAGTGTACTAGGGACTAGCGGGGGACTTTATTACGAGCAGTACTTC
TRBJ2-7 TRBV7-2 once NA CASSQRYEQYF TGTGCCAGCAGCCAGCGGTACGAGCAGTACTTC
TRBJ1-5 TRBV18 once NA CASSRGGESNQPQHF TGTGCCAGCTCGCGGGGGGGAGAGAGCAATCAGCCCCAGCATTTT
TRBJ2-2 TRBV30 NA NA CAWSGRHTGELFF TGTGCCTGGAGTGGTAGGCACACCGGGGAGCTGTTTTTT
TRBJ2-1 TRBV5-1 NA TRBD2 CASSPLAGELYNEQFF TGCGCCAGCAGCCCCCTAGCGGGGGAGTTATACAATGAGCAGTTCTTC
TRBJ1-1 TRBV11-3 NA NA CASSADSDTEAFF TGTGCCAGCAGCGCAGACAGTGACACTGAAGCTTTCTTT
TRBJ2-1 TRBV5-1 NA NA CASSLGQDQDEQFF TGCGCCAGCAGCTTGGGACAGGACCAGGATGAGCAGTTCTTC
TRBJ1-2 TRBV30 NA NA CAWEPTGARPSPIANYGYTF TGTGCCTGGGAACCCACCGGGGCAAGGCCGAGTCCCATAGCTAACTATGGCTACACCTTC
TRBJ1-6 TRBV5-1 few TRBD1 CASSRRQGSDSPLHF TGCGCCAGCAGCAGAAGACAGGGATCGGATTCACCCCTCCACTTT
TRBJ2-3 TRBV7-2 NA TRBD2 CASSSGLAFPLDTQYF TGTGCCAGCAGTTCCGGACTAGCGTTCCCCCTCGATACGCAGTATTTT
TRBJ1-2 TRBV4-1 once TRBD1 CASRREGGQAGYGYTF TGCGCCAGCAGGCGAGAAGGGGGACAGGCTGGCTATGGCTACACCTTC
TRBJ2-1 TRBV10-3 NA NA CAISPAEENEQFF TGTGCCATCAGCCCCGCGGAGGAGAATGAGCAGTTCTTC
TRBJ2-2 TRBV30 NA TRBD1 CAWSVPAGGNTGELFF TGTGCCTGGAGTGTACCGGCAGGGGGCAACACCGGGGAGCTGTTTTTT
TRBJ2-7 TRBV5-1 NA TRBD1 CASSAGTGSYEQYF TGCGCCAGCAGCGCCGGGACAGGGTCATACGAGCAGTACTTC
TRBJ2-3 TRBV7-2 NA NA CASSLGSRRTDTQYF TGTGCCAGCAGCTTAGGGTCCCGGCGCACAGATACGCAGTATTTT
TRBJ1-5 TRBV7-9 NA NA CASSLEVGAYTNQPQHF TGTGCCAGCAGCTTAGAGGTCGGGGCCTACACCAATCAGCCCCAGCATTTT
TRBJ1-1 TRBV7-2 NA NA CASSSRGGYTEAFF TGTGCCAGCAGCAGTCGCGGAGGGTACACTGAAGCTTTCTTT